The present entry profiles one T cell receptor beta chain with its context. Its target is unknown. The V end lost 7 bases, the J end lost 1 base, and 19 bases lay between the germline ends. There are 16 residues in the CDR3. The V gene's germline CDR1 is LNHDA and CDR2 SQIVND (reference sequence). The PCR was carried out with 60 Vbeta primers and 13 Jbeta primers. Only in-frame clones appear in the TCRdb table, and some are missing; sequencing was by immunoSEQ multiplex PCR. Of 77,000 or so clones detected, about 79% appear once; the ten largest clones hold 7% to 7.5%. The sample comes from a study of cytomegalovirus exposure and HLA in healthy donors. Notes on the study in general: Data from an earlier analysis indicated that most TCR beta V segments were productive either about 90% or about 30% of the time. The classifier was said to identify cytomegalovirus status with high specificity and sensitivity.

The V gene is TRBV19, the J gene TRBJ1-2; D may be TRBD1 (6 bases). The receptor's source is a woman in her forties in good health and CMV-seronegative. Sample: PBMCs. Here the CDR3 DNA reads TGTGCCAGTAAATCAGTTCGAAAACAGGGTAACTATGGCTACACCTTC. Translated, it gives CASKSVRKQGNYGYTF.